The 25 T cell receptor beta chains presented below share a single source sample, sequenced in a study of identical twins. TCRdb processed the 5' RACE reads anew with MiXCR; each CDR3 protein has one entry. Here the sample spans 1.5 million to 2 million distinct CDR3 sequences, about 32% being singletons. Sequencing used cord blood. The receptors here all came from a newborn girl in good health.

The rearrangement uses TRBV6-6 and TRBJ1-2; D gene uncertain. This CDR3 is 14 amino acids long. Germline V gives CDR1 MNHNY, CDR2 SVGAGI (reference sequence). Deletions cut 0 bases from V and 2 bases from J, with 7 bases between. The CDR3 spells CASSYSNVNYGYTF. CDR3 nucleotides: TGTGCCAGCAGTTACTCGAATGTCAACTATGGCTACACCTTC.

This clonotype was found a few times. The chain links TRBV21-1 to TRBJ2-7; the table's D gene call, TRBD2, was not cross checked with the DNA. TRBV21-1 has pseudogene status. CDR3 length: 15 amino acids. The CDR3 loop reads CASSKRTSGPYEQYF. The CDR3 region has the DNA TGTGCCAGCAGCAAGAGGACTAGCGGTCCTTACGAGCAGTACTTC.

Worth noting for this clonotype: A junction boundary mismatches the germline segment, possibly from a read error. CDR3 region: CATSGGTGEETRYF. The CDR3 DNA sequence: TGTGCCACCAGTGGGGGGACGGGGGAAGAGACCCGGTACTTC. This chain links TRBV24-1 with TRBJ2-5; D perhaps matches TRBD2 (6 bases). There are 14 residues in the CDR3. Germline CDR1 KGHDR, CDR2 SFDVKD.

This clonotype has a handful of counts. The rearrangement links TRBV7-2 to TRBJ1-4; D unresolved. V gave up 0 bases and J gave up 8 bases, with 7 bases separating them. Germline V gene sequence: CDR1 SGHTA, CDR2 FQGNSA. This CDR3 comprises 13 residues. The DNA of the CDR3 is TGTGCCAGCAGCTTAGCGTTCACCGAAAAACTGTTTTTT. It yields the protein CASSLAFTEKLFF.

This clonotype was counted a few times. The chain is built from TRBV28 and TRBJ2-7; D is perhaps TRBD2 (6 bases). The CDR3 runs to 15 residues. Germline loops: CDR1 MDHEN, CDR2 SYDVKM. Trimming left V 3 bases short and J 4 bases short, with 16 bases between. CDR3 nucleotide sequence: TGTGCCAGCAGTTTCGGAGGGCCGGTCGTATACGAGCAGTACTTC. This codes for CASSFGGPVVYEQYF.

The chain carries TRBV7-2 and TRBJ2-1, with TRBD2 matching over 11 bases. V lost 1 base and J lost 6; bases outside the gene matches: 5. The germline gives CDR1 SGHTA, CDR2 FQGNSA. The length of the CDR3 is 16 residues. This chain's CDR3 is CASSLGGTSGVNEQFF. The CDR3, as DNA: TGTGCCAGCAGCTTAGGGGGGACTAGCGGAGTCAATGAGCAGTTCTTC.

This clonotype appeared a few times. The J gene is TRBJ1-2, the V gene TRBV10-3; 9 positions agree with TRBD1. This CDR3 spans 15 amino acids. In germline, CDR1 is ENHRY, CDR2 SYGVKD. The ends lost 6 bases at V and 0 bases at J; junction bases unmatched: 5. The CDR3 protein is CAISPDRGPNYGYTF. For the CDR3, the DNA is TGTGCCATCAGCCCGGACAGGGGACCTAACTATGGCTACACCTTC.

This clonotype has just a few counts. V is TRBV5-5 and J is TRBJ1-2, with 7 nucleotides matching TRBD1. Germline V gene sequence: CDR1 SGHKS, CDR2 YYEKEE (reference sequence). The CDR3 contains 13 residues. The J segment lost 6 bases and the V segment lost 3 bases, leaving 5 bases of the junction unmatched. The DNA of the CDR3 is TGTGCCAGCAGCTCAGGGGGGCTCAATGGCTACACCTTC. Residues: CASSSGGLNGYTF.

The CDR3: CSAQTDRHMYEQYF. DNA for the CDR3: TGCAGTGCTCAAACGGACCGGCATATGTACGAGCAGTACTTC. The J gene is TRBJ2-5, the V gene TRBV20-1; D gene ambiguous. The J call may be mistaken, given a closer DNA end match to TRBJ2-7. This CDR3 has 14 amino acids. Germline CDR1 and CDR2: DFQATT and SNEGSKA (reference sequence).

J is TRBJ2-3 and V is TRBV14; maybe TRBD1 (5 bases). Germline loops: CDR1 SGHDN, CDR2 FVKESK. Trimming pared 4 bases from V and 0 bases from J, leaving 14 bases between. This CDR3 region has 16 residues. The CDR3 sequence: CASSPPGRASTDTQYF. The CDR3 region has the DNA TGTGCCAGCAGCCCCCCCGGCAGGGCCAGCACAGATACGCAGTATTTT.

This clonotype was seen only a few times. V is TRBV4-2 and J is TRBJ1-2; maybe TRBD1 (5 bases). CDR1 is LGHNA, CDR2 YNFKEQ, per germline. Trimming left V 0 bases short and J 4 bases short, with 15 bases between. The CDR3 sequence is 16 residues long. The CDR3 DNA follows: TGTGCCAGCAGCCAAGAACCCCTAATGGGGCCCTATGGCTACACCTTC. The encoded protein is CASSQEPLMGPYGYTF.

This chain connects TRBV20-1 to TRBJ2-5, with 8 bases lining up with TRBD2. V shed 2 bases and J 11 bases; nucleotides not matched to a gene: 16. The CDR3 has 15 amino acids. Germline V lookup: CDR1 DFQATT, CDR2 SNEGSKA (reference sequence). The DNA of the CDR3 is TGCAGTGCTAGAACCCCCGGGACTAGGCGGAATGAGCAGTACTTC. Translation: CSARTPGTRRNEQYF.

This sequence joins TRBV25-1 and TRBJ1-4, with D possibly matching TRBD1 (5 bases). The CDR3 totals 15 residues. Germline-derived CDR1 and CDR2 are MGHDK and SYGVNS. Between the trimmed V and J ends, which lost 5 bases and 8 bases, there was a span of 18 bases. DNA of the CDR3: TGTGCCAGCAGTCCACAGGCGCCGGACCGGGAAAAACTGTTTTTT. As protein: CASSPQAPDREKLFF.

In its sample, this clonotype was seen a few times. The rearrangement joins TRBV28 to TRBJ2-1; TRBD2 agrees at 10 bases. The CDR3 has 17 amino acids. V gave up 5 bases and J gave up 2 bases; unmatched junction bases: 9. CDR1 and CDR2 (germline): MDHEN, SYDVKM. The CDR3 coding sequence is TGTGCCAGCAGTACCACTAGCGGGACCAGCCCCTACAATGAGCAGTTCTTC. The encoded protein is CASSTTSGTSPYNEQFF.

This clonotype was detected only a few times. The chain recombines TRBV28 with TRBJ2-7, with TRBD2 matching 14 bases. Germline CDR1 MDHEN, CDR2 SYDVKM. Losses at the gene ends were 4 bases for V and 4 bases for J; bases not matched to a gene: 9. There are 17 residues in the CDR3. The CDR3 is CASSWDGTSGSGYEQYF. The CDR3 nucleotides read TGTGCCAGCAGTTGGGACGGGACTAGCGGGAGTGGGTACGAGCAGTACTTC.

V gene TRBV20-1 combines with J gene TRBJ1-2; D is undetermined. Trimming shortened V by 3 bases and J by 3 bases, and 14 bases separated the two germline ends. Germline loops: CDR1 DFQATT, CDR2 SNEGSKA (reference sequence). The CDR3 spans 14 residues. CDR3 in DNA: TGCAGTGCTAGGAGGTGGCAGAACTACTATGGCTACACCTTC. Its translation: CSARRWQNYYGYTF.

Comments on this clonotype: A much larger clone sits a single nucleotide away, making a read error possible. The chain couples TRBV27 to TRBJ2-6; the D gene could be TRBD1 or TRBD2 (5 bases each). CDR3 length: 14 amino acids. Germline values: CDR1 MNHEY, CDR2 SMNVEV (reference sequence). The CDR3 loop reads CASILLGQANVLTF. CDR3 nucleotides: TGTGCCAGCATTTTACTAGGACAGGCCAACGTCCTGACTTTC.

V and J are TRBV9 and TRBJ1-5, with D perhaps TRBD1 (5 bases). The V gene lost 0 bases and the J gene lost 6 bases, with 7 bases spanning the gap. The CDR3 covers 13 residues. Germline assignment: CDR1 SGDLS and CDR2 YYNGEE. CDR3 in DNA: TGTGCCAGCAGCGTAGATGACAGTCAGCCCCAGCATTTT. This gives the protein CASSVDDSQPQHF. The full variable domain, completed using reference TRBV9 and TRBJ1-5, is DSGVTQTPKHLITATGQRVTLRCSPRSGDLSVYWYQQSLDQGLQFLIQYYNGEERAKGNILERFSAQQFPDLHSELNLSSLELGDSALYFCASSVDDSQPQHFGDGTRLSIL.

V is TRBV20-1 and J is TRBJ1-2; D call uncertain. From germline, CDR1 is DFQATT and CDR2 SNEGSKA (reference sequence). V gave up 3 bases and J gave up 4 bases, with 15 bases separating them. There are 14 residues in the CDR3. CDR3 sequence (DNA): TGCAGTGCTAGGAACAGCTTCTCCCCCTATGGCTACACCTTC. Residues: CSARNSFSPYGYTF.

This clonotype has just a few counts. The genes are TRBV18 and TRBJ2-5; 8 bases map to TRBD2. This CDR3 comprises 15 residues. CDR1 is KGHSH and CDR2 is LQKENI in the germline V gene. The V and J ends lost 3 bases and 2 bases, in that order; junction bases with no gene match: 5. CDR3 DNA: TGTGCCAGCTCACCTGGGACTAGAAGGCAAGAGACCCAGTACTTC. This codes for CASSPGTRRQETQYF. Using reference TRBV18 and TRBJ2-5 for the parts outside the CDR3, the full variable domain is NAGVMQNPRHLVRRRGQEARLRCSPMKGHSHVYWYRQLPEEGLKFMVYLQKENIIDESGMPKERFSAEFPKEGPSILRIQQVVRGDSAAYFCASSPGTRRQETQYFGPGTRLLVL.

In its sample, this clonotype was seen a few times. The rearrangement links TRBV6-2 or TRBV6-3 to TRBJ1-1; 8 positions match TRBD1. Germline CDR1 reads MNHEY; CDR2 reads SVGEGT. This CDR3 region has 13 residues. Trimming cost V 6 bases and J 6 bases; bases outside gene matches: 6. The CDR3 DNA sequence: TGTGCCAGCAGGAAGACAGGGGTGTCTGAAGCTTTCTTT. Translated, it gives CASRKTGVSEAFF.

Comment on this clonotype: A junction boundary mismatches the germline segment, possibly from a read error. The rearrangement uses TRBV7-8 and TRBJ2-7; D perhaps matches TRBD2 (6 bases). The CDR3 covers 14 residues. The germline V gene has CDR1 SGHVS and CDR2 FQNEAQ. The CDR3 loop reads CASSLEYAGREQYF. The CDR3 coding sequence is TGTGCCAGCAGTTTAGAATATGCGGGGAGGGAGCAGTACTTC.

This clonotype turned up a few times. The chain is built from TRBV7-6 and TRBJ1-5; the match to TRBD1 covers 7 bases. The CDR3 extends over 15 amino acids. The V and J ends lost 2 bases and 2 bases, in that order; junction bases with no gene match: 3. Germline V gene sequence: CDR1 SGHVS, CDR2 FNYEAQ. The CDR3 nucleotides read TGTGCCAGCAGCTTATACGACAGGGGCAATCAGCCCCAGCATTTT. It encodes CASSLYDRGNQPQHF.

This clonotype was counted between two and nine times. V gene TRBV5-1 combines with J gene TRBJ2-3, with 11 positions matching TRBD2. Germline CDR1 SGHRS, CDR2 YFSETQ. The trim removed 4 bases at V and 5 bases at J, leaving 9 bases unmatched. This CDR3 comprises 16 residues. The CDR3 spells CASSILSGRAGDTQYF. The CDR3 DNA reads TGCGCCAGCAGCATACTTAGCGGGAGGGCCGGAGATACGCAGTATTTT.

This chain connects TRBV4-1 to TRBJ2-5, with 9 bases identical to TRBD2. The J call may be in error: the DNA end matches TRBJ2-7 better. The germline gives CDR1 MGHRA, CDR2 YSYEKL. The CDR3 has 15 amino acids. The DNA of the CDR3 is TGCGCCAGCAGCCAAGATGCTAGCGGGGTATACGAGCAGTACTTC. Protein product: CASSQDASGVYEQYF.